This TCR beta chain was sequenced during a study of early T cells in non-severe SARS-CoV-2 infection. Across the study: It was bulk RNA from unsorted whole blood that was sequenced, and the chains were unpaired.

Study-wide results and caveats: Database matching using VDJdb favored anti-spike CD8 responses, with private and CD4 specificities left missing.

This clonotype appeared many times. The antigen is undetermined. Unique molecular identifiers tagged individual cDNA molecules. TCRdb ran MiXCR on the 5' RACE reads and lists one entry per CDR3 protein. The sample carries more than 90,000 distinct CDR3 sequences, 9.5% to 11% recorded once. Losses at the gene ends were 6 bases for V and 5 bases for J; bases not matched to a gene: 8. CDR3 length: 14 residues. The sequence was collected from an adult who was a healthcare worker with PCR-confirmed SARS-CoV-2 infection or an uninfected control (not recorded which). The gene calls are TRBV12-3 or TRBV12-4 and TRBJ2-5, with 8 bases matching TRBD1. The sample comprised whole blood. CDR3 DNA sequence: TGTGCCAGCAGCCCGGACAGGGCTCGGGAGACCCAGTACTTC. Amino acid sequence: CASSPDRARETQYF.